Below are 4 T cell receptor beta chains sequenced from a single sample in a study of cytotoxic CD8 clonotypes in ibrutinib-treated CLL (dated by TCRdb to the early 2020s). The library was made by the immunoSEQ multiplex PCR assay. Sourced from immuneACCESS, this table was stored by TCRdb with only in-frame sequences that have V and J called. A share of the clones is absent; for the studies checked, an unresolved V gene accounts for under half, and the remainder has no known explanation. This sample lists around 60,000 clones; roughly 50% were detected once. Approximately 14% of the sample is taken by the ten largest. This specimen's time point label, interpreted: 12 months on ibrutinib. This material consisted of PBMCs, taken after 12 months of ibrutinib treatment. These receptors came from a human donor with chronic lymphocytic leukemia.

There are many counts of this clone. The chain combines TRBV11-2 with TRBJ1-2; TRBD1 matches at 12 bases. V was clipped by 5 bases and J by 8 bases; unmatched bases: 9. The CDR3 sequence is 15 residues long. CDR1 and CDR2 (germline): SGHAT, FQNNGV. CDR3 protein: CASSQPGQGAKGYTF. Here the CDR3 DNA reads TGTGCCAGCAGCCAACCGGGACAGGGGGCGAAAGGCTACACCTTC. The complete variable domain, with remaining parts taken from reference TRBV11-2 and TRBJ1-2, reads EAGVAQSPRYKIIEKRQSVAFWCNPISGHATLYWYQQILGQGPKLLIQFQNNGVVDDSQLPKDRFSAERLKGVDSTLKIQPAKLEDSAVYLCASSQPGQGAKGYTFGSGTRLTVV.

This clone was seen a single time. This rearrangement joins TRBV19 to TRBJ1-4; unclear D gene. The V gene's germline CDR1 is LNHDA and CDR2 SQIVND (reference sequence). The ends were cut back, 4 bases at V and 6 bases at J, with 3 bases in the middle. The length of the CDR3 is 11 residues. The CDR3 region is CASSTHEKLFF. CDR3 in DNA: TGTGCCAGTAGTACCCATGAAAAACTGTTTTTT. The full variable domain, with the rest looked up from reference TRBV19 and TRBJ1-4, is DGGITQSPKYLFRKEGQNVTLSCEQNLNHDAMYWYRQDPGQGLRLIYYSQIVNDFQKGDIAEGYSVSREKKESFPLTVTSAQKNPTAFYLCASSTHEKLFFGSGTQLSVL.

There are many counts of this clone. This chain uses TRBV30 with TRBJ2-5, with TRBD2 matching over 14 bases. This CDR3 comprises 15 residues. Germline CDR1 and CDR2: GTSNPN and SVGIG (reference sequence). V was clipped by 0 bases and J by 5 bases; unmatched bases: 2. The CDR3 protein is CAWSVRTSGRETQYF. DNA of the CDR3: TGTGCCTGGAGTGTACGGACTAGCGGGAGGGAGACCCAGTACTTC.

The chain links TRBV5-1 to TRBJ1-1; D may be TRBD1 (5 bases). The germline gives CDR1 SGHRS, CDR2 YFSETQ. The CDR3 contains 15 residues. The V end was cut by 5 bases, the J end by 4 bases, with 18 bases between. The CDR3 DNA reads TGCGCCAGCAGAGCAGGGAACGATCGGGGCACTGAAGCTTTCTTT. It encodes CASRAGNDRGTEAFF.